The source of this T cell receptor (beta chain) is a study of shared clonotypes between healthy human individuals. Once extracted for a subset, genomic DNA was divided evenly among several immunoSEQ plates. Produced via immunoSEQ multiplex PCR; TCRdb's table is partial and in-frame only. The sample lists approximately 2.4 million clones; approximately 94% were seen once. Investigators divided CD4+ cells into CD45RA+ naive and CD45RA-negative memory subsets. V gave up 4 bases and J gave up 0 bases, with 13 bases separating them. Germline CDR1 is SGDLS and CDR2 is YYNGEE. This CDR3 region has 15 residues.

This clonotype originated in a man aged 18 to 35 in good health. The gene calls are TRBV9 and TRBJ1-1; D is ambiguous. The sequenced sample consisted of naive CD4+ T cells sorted from blood. The sample's subset: CD45RA+ positively selected. The CDR3 here is CASSSRSGLNTEAFF. The CDR3 coding sequence is TGTGCCAGCAGCTCCCGTAGCGGTTTGAACACTGAAGCTTTCTTT.